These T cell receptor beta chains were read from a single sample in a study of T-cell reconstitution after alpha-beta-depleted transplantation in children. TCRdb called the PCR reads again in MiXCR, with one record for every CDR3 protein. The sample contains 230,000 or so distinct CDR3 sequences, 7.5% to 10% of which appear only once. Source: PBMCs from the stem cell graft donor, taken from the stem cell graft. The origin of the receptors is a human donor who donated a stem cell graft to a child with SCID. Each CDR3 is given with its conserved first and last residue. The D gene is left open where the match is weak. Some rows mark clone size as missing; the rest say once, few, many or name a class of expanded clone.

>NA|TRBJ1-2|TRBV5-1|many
CASSLGLRPYGYTF
TGCGCCAGCAGCTTGGGGTTACGACCTTATGGCTACACCTTC
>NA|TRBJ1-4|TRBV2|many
CASSRDRINEKLFF
TGTGCCAGCAGTCGAGACAGGATTAATGAAAAACTGTTTTTT
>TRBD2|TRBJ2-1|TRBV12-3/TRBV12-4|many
CASSLHGGGRIEQFF
TGTGCCAGCAGTTTACACGGGGGGGGCCGCATTGAGCAGTTCTTC
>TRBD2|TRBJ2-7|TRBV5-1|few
CASSPTSGGYEQYF
TGCGCCAGCAGTCCGACTAGCGGGGGCTACGAGCAGTACTTC
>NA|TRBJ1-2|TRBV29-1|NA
CSALEAATYGYTF
TGCAGCGCCCTGGAGGCAGCCACATATGGCTACACCTTC
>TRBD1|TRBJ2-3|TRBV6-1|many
CASSETGANTDTQYF
TGTGCCAGCTCCGAGACAGGGGCTAACACAGATACGCAGTATTTT
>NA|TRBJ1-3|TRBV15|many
CATSRATGPRNTIYF
TGTGCCACCAGCAGAGCTACAGGACCGAGGAACACCATATATTTT
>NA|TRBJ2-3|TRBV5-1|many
CASSLLDSDADTQYF
TGCGCCAGCAGCTTGTTGGACAGCGATGCAGATACGCAGTATTTT
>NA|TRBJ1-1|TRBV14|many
CASSQDRGMGEAFF
TGTGCCAGCAGCCAAGACAGGGGAATGGGTGAAGCTTTCTTT
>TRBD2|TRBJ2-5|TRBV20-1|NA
CSAPLAGGGETQYF
TGCAGTGCTCCCCTAGCGGGGGGCGGGGAGACCCAGTACTTC
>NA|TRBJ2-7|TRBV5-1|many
CASSPSREASGYEQYF
TGCGCCAGCAGCCCCAGCAGGGAGGCTTCTGGCTACGAGCAGTACTTC
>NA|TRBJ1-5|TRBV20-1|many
CSARDPGLGQPQHF
TGCAGTGCTAGAGATCCGGGGTTGGGCCAGCCCCAGCATTTT
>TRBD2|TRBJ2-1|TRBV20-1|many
CSARLAGGANEQFF
TGCAGTGCTCGACTAGCGGGGGGGGCCAATGAGCAGTTCTTC
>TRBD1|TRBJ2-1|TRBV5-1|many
CASSLVGQGANEQFF
TGCGCCAGCAGCTTGGTGGGACAGGGGGCTAATGAGCAGTTCTTC
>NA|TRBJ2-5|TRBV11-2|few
CASSPGPRAQETQYF
TGTGCCAGCAGCCCCGGGCCTCGCGCGCAGGAGACCCAGTACTTC
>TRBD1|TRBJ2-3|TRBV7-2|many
CASSLANRGLSTDTQYF
TGTGCCAGCAGCTTAGCAAACAGGGGCCTGAGCACAGATACGCAGTATTTT
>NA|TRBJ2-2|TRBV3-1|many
CASSPLPGTGELFF
TGTGCCAGCAGCCCCCTACCAGGCACCGGGGAGCTGTTTTTT
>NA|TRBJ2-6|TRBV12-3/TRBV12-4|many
CASRTGLPGANVLTF
TGTGCCAGCAGAACAGGGTTGCCTGGGGCCAACGTCCTGACTTTC
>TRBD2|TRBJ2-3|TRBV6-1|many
CASSEVPTTSGTSTDTQYF
TGTGCCAGCAGTGAAGTCCCGACCACTAGCGGAACCTCCACAGATACGCAGTATTTT
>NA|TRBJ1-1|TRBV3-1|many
CASSQGGGRTAEAFF
TGTGCCAGCAGCCAAGGGGGCGGAAGGACGGCTGAAGCTTTCTTT
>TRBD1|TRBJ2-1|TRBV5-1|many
CASRAGGKVNEQFF
TGCGCCAGCCGGGCAGGGGGCAAGGTAAATGAGCAGTTCTTC
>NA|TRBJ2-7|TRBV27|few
CASSSWQTYEQYF
TGTGCCAGCAGTTCATGGCAAACCTACGAGCAGTACTTC
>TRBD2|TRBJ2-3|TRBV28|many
CASSFIGLVGNKTDTQYF
TGTGCCAGCAGTTTTATTGGACTAGTCGGGAACAAGACAGATACGCAGTATTTT
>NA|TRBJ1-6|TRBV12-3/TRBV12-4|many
CASSPGGSGGYNSPLHF
TGTGCCAGCAGTCCCGGTGGCAGTGGTGGGTATAATTCACCCCTCCACTTT
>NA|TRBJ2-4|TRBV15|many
CATSRQGSQNIQYF
TGTGCCACCAGCAGACAGGGCTCTCAAAACATTCAGTACTTC
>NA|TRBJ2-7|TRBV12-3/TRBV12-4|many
CASTLGGVFSYEQYF
TGTGCCAGCACCCTGGGGGGAGTATTCTCCTACGAGCAGTACTTC
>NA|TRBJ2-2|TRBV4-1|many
CASSQVLGELFF
TGCGCCAGCAGCCAAGTTCTAGGGGAGCTGTTTTTT
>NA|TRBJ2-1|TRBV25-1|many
CASSTTDRSNEQFF
TGTGCCAGCAGCACAACGGACAGATCCAATGAGCAGTTCTTC
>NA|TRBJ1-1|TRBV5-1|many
CASSLPHLNTEAFF
TGCGCCAGCAGCTTGCCCCATCTGAACACTGAAGCTTTCTTT
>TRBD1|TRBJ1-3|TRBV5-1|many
CASSPGTGGPTGNTIYF
TGCGCCAGCAGCCCTGGGACAGGGGGACCCACTGGAAACACCATATATTTT
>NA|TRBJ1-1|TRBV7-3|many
CASGGGGTEAFF
TGTGCCAGCGGGGGGGGTGGAACTGAAGCTTTCTTT
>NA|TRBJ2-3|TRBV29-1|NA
CSVGWQRTDTQYF
TGCAGCGTTGGTTGGCAGCGCACAGATACGCAGTATTTT
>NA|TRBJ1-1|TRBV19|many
CASSLLGTEAFF
TGTGCCAGTAGTCTTCTGGGGACTGAAGCTTTCTTT
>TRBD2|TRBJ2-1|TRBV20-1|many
CSARDGRDEQFF
TGCAGTGCTAGAGATGGGAGGGATGAGCAGTTCTTC
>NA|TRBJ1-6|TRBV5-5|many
CASSPLVVGSPLHF
TGTGCCAGCAGCCCCCTTGTGGTCGGTTCACCCCTCCACTTT
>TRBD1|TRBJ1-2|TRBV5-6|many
CASSPTGLGGYTF
TGTGCCAGCAGCCCGACAGGGTTGGGCGGCTACACCTTC
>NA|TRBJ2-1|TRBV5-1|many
CASSLGSIANEQFF
TGCGCCAGCAGCTTGGGGTCTATCGCCAATGAGCAGTTCTTC
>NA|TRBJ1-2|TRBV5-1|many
CASSLETGYYGYTF
TGCGCCAGCAGCTTAGAAACAGGGTACTATGGCTACACCTTC
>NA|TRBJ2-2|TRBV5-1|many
CASSSGSPGTGELFF
TGCGCCAGCAGCTCGGGGTCCCCCGGCACCGGGGAGCTGTTTTTT
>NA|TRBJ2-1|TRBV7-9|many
CASSTGQEQDEQFF
TGTGCCAGCAGCACGGGACAAGAGCAGGATGAGCAGTTCTTC
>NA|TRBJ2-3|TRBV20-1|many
CSARPGELSTDTQYF
TGCAGTGCTAGACCTGGGGAGCTATCCACAGATACGCAGTATTTT
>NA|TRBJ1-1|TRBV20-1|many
CSARPDRNTEAFF
TGCAGTGCTAGGCCAGACAGGAACACTGAAGCTTTCTTT
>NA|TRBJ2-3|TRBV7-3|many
CASSLTQGNTQYF
TGTGCCAGCAGCTTAACTCAGGGTAATACGCAGTATTTT
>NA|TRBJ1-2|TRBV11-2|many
CASSLVDLGVRGYTF
TGTGCCAGCAGCTTAGTAGATTTAGGGGTTCGAGGCTACACCTTC
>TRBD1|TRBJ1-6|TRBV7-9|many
CASSRRGRGESPLHF
TGTGCCAGCAGCCGCCGGGGCAGGGGGGAATCACCCCTCCACTTT
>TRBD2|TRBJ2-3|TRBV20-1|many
CSVSGDTDTQYF
TGCAGTGTTAGCGGGGACACAGATACGCAGTATTTT
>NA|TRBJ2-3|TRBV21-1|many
CASRTNATRYPDTQYF
TGTGCCAGCAGAACAAACGCTACTAGATATCCAGATACGCAGTATTTT
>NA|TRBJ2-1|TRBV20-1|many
CSASAGAWSGDHPYNEQFF
TGCAGTGCTAGCGCGGGGGCCTGGTCAGGGGACCATCCCTACAATGAGCAGTTCTTC
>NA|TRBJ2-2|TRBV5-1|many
CASSFGGPPNTGELFF
TGCGCCAGCAGCTTTGGGGGGCCCCCGAACACCGGGGAGCTGTTTTTT
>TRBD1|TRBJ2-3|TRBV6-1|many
CASKHIQGPSTDTQYF
TGTGCCAGCAAACACATACAGGGGCCTAGCACAGATACGCAGTATTTT
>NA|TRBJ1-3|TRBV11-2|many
CASRKGGAFPGNTIYF
TGTGCCAGCAGGAAGGGTGGTGCCTTCCCTGGAAACACCATATATTTT
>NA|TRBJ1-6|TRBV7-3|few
CASRKGLDNSPLHF
TGTGCCAGCAGGAAAGGCCTCGACAATTCACCCCTCCACTTT